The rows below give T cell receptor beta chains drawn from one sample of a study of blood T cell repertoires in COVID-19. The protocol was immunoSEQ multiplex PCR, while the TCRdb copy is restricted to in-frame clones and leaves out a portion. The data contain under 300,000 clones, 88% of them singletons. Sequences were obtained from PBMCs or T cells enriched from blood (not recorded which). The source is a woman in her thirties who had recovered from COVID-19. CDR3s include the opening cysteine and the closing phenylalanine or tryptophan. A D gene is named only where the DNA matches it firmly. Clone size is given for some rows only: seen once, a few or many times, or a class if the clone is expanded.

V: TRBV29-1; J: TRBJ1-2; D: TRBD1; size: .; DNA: TGCAGCGTTGGGGTTGGGGCCCCGACAGGGCTCGGATATGGCTACACCTTC; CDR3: CSVGVGAPTGLGYGYTF
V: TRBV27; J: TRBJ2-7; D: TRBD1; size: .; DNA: TGTGCCAGCAGTTTACTCCGGGACAGTAGAGGCGAGCAGTACTTC; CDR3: CASSLLRDSRGEQYF
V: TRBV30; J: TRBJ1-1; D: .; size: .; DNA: TGTGCCTGGAACCAACGGAGCTACACTGAAGCTTTCTTT; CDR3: CAWNQRSYTEAFF
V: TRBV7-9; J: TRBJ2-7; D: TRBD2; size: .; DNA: TGTGCCAGCAGCTTACGGACTAGCGGGATCGGAAAGGGCGAGCAGTACTTC; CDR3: CASSLRTSGIGKGEQYF
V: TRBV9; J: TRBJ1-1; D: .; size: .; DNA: TGTGCCAGCAGCGTAACCACTCGGGGGGAAGCTTTCTTT; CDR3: CASSVTTRGEAFF
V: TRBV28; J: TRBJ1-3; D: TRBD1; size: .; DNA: TGTGCCAGCAGTTTTTCAGGGGGCGCAGGAAACACCATATATTTT; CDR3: CASSFSGGAGNTIYF
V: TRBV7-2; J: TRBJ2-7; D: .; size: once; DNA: TGTGCCAGCAGTCAAACGGGGGAGCAGTACTTC; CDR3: CASSQTGEQYF
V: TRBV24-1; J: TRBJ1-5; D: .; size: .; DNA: TGTGCCACCAGCGCGGGATCTACCCTAAATCAGCCCCAGCATTTT; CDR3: CATSAGSTLNQPQHF
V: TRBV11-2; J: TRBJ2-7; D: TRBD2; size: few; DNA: TGTGCCAGCAGCCTACCGGGACTACCATACGAGCAGTACTTC; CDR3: CASSLPGLPYEQYF
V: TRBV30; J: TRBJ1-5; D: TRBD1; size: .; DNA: TGTGCCTGGAGTAGCTCCGGGACAGGGATTAATCAGCCCCAGCATTTT; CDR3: CAWSSSGTGINQPQHF
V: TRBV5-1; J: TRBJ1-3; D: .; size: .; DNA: TGCGCCAGCAGCACCGGACAGTCCTCTGGAAACACCATATATTTT; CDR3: CASSTGQSSGNTIYF
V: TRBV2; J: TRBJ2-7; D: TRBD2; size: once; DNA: TGTGCCAGCAGTCCTAGGACTAGCGGGTACGAGCAGTACTTC; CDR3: CASSPRTSGYEQYF
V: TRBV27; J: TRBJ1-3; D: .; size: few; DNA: TGTGCCAGCAGTAACCTACAGGGTTCTGGAAACACCATATATTTT; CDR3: CASSNLQGSGNTIYF
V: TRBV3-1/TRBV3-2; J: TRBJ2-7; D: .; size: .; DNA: TGTGCCAGCAGCCAAGATGGATCACGGGTAACCTACGAGCAGTACTTC; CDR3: CASSQDGSRVTYEQYF
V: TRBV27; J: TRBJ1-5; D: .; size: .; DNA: TGTGCCAGCAGTTTATTGGGGGGTAGCAATCAGCCCCAGCATTTT; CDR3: CASSLLGGSNQPQHF
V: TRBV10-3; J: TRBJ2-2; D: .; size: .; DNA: TGTGCCATCAGTGACCAGGCAAACACCGGGGAGCTGTTTTTT; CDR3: CAISDQANTGELFF
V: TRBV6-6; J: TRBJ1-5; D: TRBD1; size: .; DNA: TGTGCCAGCAGCCCTTACCCACAGGGGGCAGGGCAGCCCCAGCATTTT; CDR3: CASSPYPQGAGQPQHF
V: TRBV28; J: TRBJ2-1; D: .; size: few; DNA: TGTGCCAGCAGTTCGGGGAATGAGCAGTTCTTC; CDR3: CASSSGNEQFF
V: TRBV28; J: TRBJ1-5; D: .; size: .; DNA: TGTGCCAGCAGTACCCGACAGACTCTTCAGCCCCAGCATTTT; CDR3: CASSTRQTLQPQHF
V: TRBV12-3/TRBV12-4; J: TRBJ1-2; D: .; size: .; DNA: TGTGCCAGCAGCCCGTCGCGCGACTATGGCTACACCTTC; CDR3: CASSPSRDYGYTF
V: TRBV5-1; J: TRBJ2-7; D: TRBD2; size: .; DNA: TGCGCCAGCAGCTTGAAGACTAGCCGAAGCTCCTACGAGCAGTACTTC; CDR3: CASSLKTSRSSYEQYF
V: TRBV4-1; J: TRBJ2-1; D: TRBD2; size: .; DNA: TGCGCCAGCAGCCAAGTGGTCCAGCGGGGGGGGAATGAGCAGTTCTTC; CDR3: CASSQVVQRGGNEQFF
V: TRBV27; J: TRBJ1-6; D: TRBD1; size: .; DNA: TGTGCCAGCGGACTTTTGACAGGGGGCATGGATTCACCCCTCCACTTT; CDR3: CASGLLTGGMDSPLHF
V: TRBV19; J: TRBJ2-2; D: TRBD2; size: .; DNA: TGTGCCAGTAGTATCTTCCTCGCGGGGGGGCAGGACACCGGGGAGCTGTTTTTT; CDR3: CASSIFLAGGQDTGELFF
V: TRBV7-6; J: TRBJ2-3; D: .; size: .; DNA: TGTGCCAGCAGCCTATTCACAGATACGCAGTATTTT; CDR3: CASSLFTDTQYF
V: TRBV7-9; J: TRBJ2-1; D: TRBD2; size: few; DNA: TGTGCCAGCAGCTTAGGTAGTAGCGGGGGAAATGAGCAGTTCTTC; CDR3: CASSLGSSGGNEQFF
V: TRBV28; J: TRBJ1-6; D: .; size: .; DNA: TGTGCCAGCACCCAAGACGCAGGGGTTGTTTCACCCCTCCACTTT; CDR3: CASTQDAGVVSPLHF
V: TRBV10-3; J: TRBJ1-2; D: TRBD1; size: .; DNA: TGTGCCATCCGAAAAGACCCAAACACGGACAGGGGGGTTTATGGCTACACCTTC; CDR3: CAIRKDPNTDRGVYGYTF
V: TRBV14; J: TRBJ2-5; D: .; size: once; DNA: TGTGCCAGCAGCCAAGATGGGGCGGGGATCCAAGAGACCCAGTACTTC; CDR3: CASSQDGAGIQETQYF
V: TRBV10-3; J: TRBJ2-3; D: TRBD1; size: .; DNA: TGTGCCATCAGTGATGCACAGGGGAGAGATACGCAGTATTTT; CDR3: CAISDAQGRDTQYF
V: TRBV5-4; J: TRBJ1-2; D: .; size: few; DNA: TGTGCCAGCAGCCCTGGGAGGGGGTGGTCTTATGGCTACACCTTC; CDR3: CASSPGRGWSYGYTF
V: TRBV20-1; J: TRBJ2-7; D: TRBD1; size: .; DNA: TGCAGTGCTAGTGCTTGGCTGGGACAGTCGAGCTCCTACGAGCAGTACTTC; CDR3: CSASAWLGQSSSYEQYF
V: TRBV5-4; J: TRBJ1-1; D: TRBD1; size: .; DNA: TGTGCCAGCAGGCACGACAGGGGGAACACTGAAGCTTTCTTT; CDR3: CASRHDRGNTEAFF
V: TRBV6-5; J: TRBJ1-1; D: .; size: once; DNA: TGTGCCAGCAGTTGGCGGGAGGGGGTGAACACTGAAGCTTTCTTT; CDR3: CASSWREGVNTEAFF
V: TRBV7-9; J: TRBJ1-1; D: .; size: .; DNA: TGTGCCAGCAGCTTAGTCGGCGGTGAAGCTTTCTTT; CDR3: CASSLVGGEAFF
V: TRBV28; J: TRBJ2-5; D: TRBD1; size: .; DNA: TGTGCCAGCAGTTTAGACAGGGTGGACGAGACCCAGTACTTC; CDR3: CASSLDRVDETQYF
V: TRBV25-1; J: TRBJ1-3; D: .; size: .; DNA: TGTGCCAGCAGTGAATATCGCGATGCTGGAAACACCATATATTTT; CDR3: CASSEYRDAGNTIYF
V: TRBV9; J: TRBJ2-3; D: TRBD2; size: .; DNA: TGTGCCAGCACTAGCGGGGGGGCCGTGACAGATACGCAGTATTTT; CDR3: CASTSGGAVTDTQYF
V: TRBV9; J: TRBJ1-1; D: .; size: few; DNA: TGTGCCAGCAGCGTAGAGGGACACCTAACACGCACTGAAGCTTTCTTT; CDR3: CASSVEGHLTRTEAFF
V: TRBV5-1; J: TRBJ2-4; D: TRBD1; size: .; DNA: TGCGCCAGCAGCCGGGACAGGGCGGGAGCGCTTCAGTACTTC; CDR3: CASSRDRAGALQYF